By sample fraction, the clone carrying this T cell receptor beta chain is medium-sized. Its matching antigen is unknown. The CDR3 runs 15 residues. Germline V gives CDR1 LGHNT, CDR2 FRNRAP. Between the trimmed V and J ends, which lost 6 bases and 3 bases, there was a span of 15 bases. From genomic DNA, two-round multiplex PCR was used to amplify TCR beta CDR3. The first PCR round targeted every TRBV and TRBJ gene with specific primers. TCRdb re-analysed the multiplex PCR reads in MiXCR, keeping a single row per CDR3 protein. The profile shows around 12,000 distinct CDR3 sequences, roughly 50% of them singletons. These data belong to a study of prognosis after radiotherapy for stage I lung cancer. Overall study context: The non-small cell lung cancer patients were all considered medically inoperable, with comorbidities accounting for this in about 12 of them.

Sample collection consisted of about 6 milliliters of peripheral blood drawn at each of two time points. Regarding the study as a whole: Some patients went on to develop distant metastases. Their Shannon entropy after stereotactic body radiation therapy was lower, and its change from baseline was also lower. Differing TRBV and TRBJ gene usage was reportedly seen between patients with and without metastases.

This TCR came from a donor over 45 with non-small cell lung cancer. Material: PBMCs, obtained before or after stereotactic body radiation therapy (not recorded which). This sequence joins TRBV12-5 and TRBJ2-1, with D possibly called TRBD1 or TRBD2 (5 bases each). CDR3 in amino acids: CASGTGPRGYNEQFF. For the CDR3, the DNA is TGTGCTAGTGGGACCGGGCCGAGGGGCTACAATGAGCAGTTCTTC.